Reported below is one T cell receptor beta chain. This CDR3 region has 15 residues. In germline, CDR1 is SGHRS, CDR2 YFSETQ. The V end lost 2 bases, the J end lost 8 bases, and 17 bases lay between the germline ends. The entry originates in a study of blood T cell repertoires in COVID-19. About the study: Specimens from acute and convalescent COVID-19 originated in the United States, Italy and Spain.

Some clones are missing from TCRdb's copy, which holds only in-frame ones; the method was immunoSEQ multiplex PCR. The sample lists 150,000 to 200,000 clones, 80% to 85% occurring once. This clonotype originated in a woman aged 55 to 70 who had recovered from COVID-19. Source material: PBMCs or T cells enriched from blood (not recorded which). The gene calls are TRBV5-1 and TRBJ2-1, with D possibly matching TRBD2 (5 bases). CDR3: CASSFTPTEADEQFF. Written as DNA, the CDR3 is TGCGCCAGCAGCTTCACCCCCACCGAAGCGGATGAGCAGTTCTTC.